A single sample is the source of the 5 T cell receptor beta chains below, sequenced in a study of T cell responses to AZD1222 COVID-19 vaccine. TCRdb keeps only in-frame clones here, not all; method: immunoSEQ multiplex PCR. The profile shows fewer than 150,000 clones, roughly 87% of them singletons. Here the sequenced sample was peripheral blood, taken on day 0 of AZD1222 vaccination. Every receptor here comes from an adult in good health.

CDR3: CASSLMGFRETQYF. The CDR3 bases are TGTGCCAGCAGCTTAATGGGGTTCCGAGAGACCCAGTACTTC. The chain couples TRBV7-9 to TRBJ2-5; D call uncertain. The CDR3 runs 14 residues. Trimming took off 2 bases at V and 4 bases at J, with 11 bases between the two ends. Per the germline V gene, CDR1 is SEHNR and CDR2 is FQNEAQ (reference sequence).

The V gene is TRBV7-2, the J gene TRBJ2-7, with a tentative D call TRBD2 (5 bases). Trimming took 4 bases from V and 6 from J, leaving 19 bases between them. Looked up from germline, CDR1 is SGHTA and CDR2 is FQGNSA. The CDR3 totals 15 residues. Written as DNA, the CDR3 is TGTGCCAGCAGCTCCTTCAAACAACTAGTCCGCGAGCAGTACTTC. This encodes CASSSFKQLVREQYF.

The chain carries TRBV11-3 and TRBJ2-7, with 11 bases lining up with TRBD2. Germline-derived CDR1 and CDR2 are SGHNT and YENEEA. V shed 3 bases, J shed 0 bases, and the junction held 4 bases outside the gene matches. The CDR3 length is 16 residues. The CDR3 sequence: CASSFSLAGGSYEQYF. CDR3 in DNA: TGTGCCAGCAGCTTTTCGCTAGCGGGGGGCTCCTACGAGCAGTACTTC. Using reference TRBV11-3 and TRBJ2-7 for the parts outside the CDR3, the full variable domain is EAGVVQSPRYKIIEKKQPVAFWCNPISGHNTLYWYLQNLGQGPELLIRYENEEAVDDSQLPKDRFSAERLKGVDSTLKIQPAELGDSAVYLCASSFSLAGGSYEQYFGPGTRLTVT.

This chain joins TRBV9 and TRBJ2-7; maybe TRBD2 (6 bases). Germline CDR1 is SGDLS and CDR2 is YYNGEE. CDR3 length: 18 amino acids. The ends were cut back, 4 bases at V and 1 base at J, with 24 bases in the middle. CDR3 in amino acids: CASSPQEGYLSGSYEQYF. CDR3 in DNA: TGTGCCAGCAGCCCCCAGGAGGGGTATCTAAGTGGATCCTACGAGCAGTACTTC.

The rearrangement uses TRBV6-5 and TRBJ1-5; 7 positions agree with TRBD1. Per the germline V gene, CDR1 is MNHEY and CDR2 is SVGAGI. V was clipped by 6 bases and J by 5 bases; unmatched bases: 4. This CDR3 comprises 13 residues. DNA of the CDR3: TGTGCCAGCAGACCAGGGGGGGATCAGCCCCAGCATTTT. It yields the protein CASRPGGDQPQHF.